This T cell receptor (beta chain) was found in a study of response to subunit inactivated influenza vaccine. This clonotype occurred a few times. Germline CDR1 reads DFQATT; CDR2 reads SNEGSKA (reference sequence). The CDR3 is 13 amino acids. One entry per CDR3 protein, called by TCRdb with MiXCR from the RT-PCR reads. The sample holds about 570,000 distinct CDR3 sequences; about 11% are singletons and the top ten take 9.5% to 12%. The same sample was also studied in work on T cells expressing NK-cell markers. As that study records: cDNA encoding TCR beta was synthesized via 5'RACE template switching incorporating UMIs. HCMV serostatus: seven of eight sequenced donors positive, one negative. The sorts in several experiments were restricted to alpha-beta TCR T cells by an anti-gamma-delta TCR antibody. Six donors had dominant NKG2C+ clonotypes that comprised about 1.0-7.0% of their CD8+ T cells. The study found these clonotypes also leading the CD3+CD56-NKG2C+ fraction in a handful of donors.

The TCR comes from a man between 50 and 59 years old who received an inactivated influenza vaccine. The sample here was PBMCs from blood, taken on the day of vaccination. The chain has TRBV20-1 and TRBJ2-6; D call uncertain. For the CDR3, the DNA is TGCAGCTCAGGCGTTTCTGGGGCCAACGTCCTGACTTTC. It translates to CSSGVSGANVLTF.